A selection of T cell receptor beta chains follows, all from one sample in a study of T cells in Graves' hyperthyroidism and ophthalmopathy. From the multiplex PCR reads, TCRdb called clonotypes with MiXCR, one entry per CDR3 protein. The data hold approximately 700,000 distinct CDR3 sequences, with less than 45% observed a single time. The sample taken for sequencing was peripheral blood or thyroid tissue (not recorded which). All receptors derive from an adult man with Graves' disease, either hyperthyroidism or ophthalmopathy (not recorded which). The CDR3 runs from the conserved cysteine through the conserved F or W. Each record gives: D gene, V gene, J gene, clone size, CDR3 DNA, CDR3 protein. The D gene is left open where the match is weak. Size values are once, few and many counts, or a class for expanded clones, and some rows have none.

D: NA; V: TRBV10-3; J: TRBJ2-5; size: NA; DNA: TGTGCCACCAGTGCTGGCCAGGGCCCTAATCAGCCCCAGTACTTC; CDR3: CATSAGQGPNQPQYF
D: NA; V: TRBV7-6; J: TRBJ1-4; size: NA; DNA: TGTGCCAGCAGCTGGGACGACACGGACAGTAATGAAAAACTGTTTTTT; CDR3: CASSWDDTDSNEKLFF
D: NA; V: TRBV24-1; J: TRBJ1-3; size: NA; DNA: TGTGCCAGCAGTACCACAGGGCTTCGGGACTATGGCTACACCATATATTTT; CDR3: CASSTTGLRDYGYTIYF
D: TRBD1; V: TRBV29-1; J: TRBJ1-2; size: few; DNA: TGCAGCGTCCCTGAGAGAGGTCGGGACAGGCCCCGCACACAAGGCTACACCTTC; CDR3: CSVPERGRDRPRTQGYTF
D: NA; V: TRBV7-9; J: TRBJ2-5; size: few; DNA: TGTGCCAGCAGCTTCCTCCAGGACCCGACTCGGACCCAGTACTTC; CDR3: CASSFLQDPTRTQYF
D: NA; V: TRBV7-2; J: TRBJ1-5; size: NA; DNA: TGTGCCAGCAGCTTAGGACAGGCAGCAAATCAGCCCCAGCATTTT; CDR3: CASSLGQAANQPQHF
D: TRBD1; V: TRBV2; J: TRBJ1-1; size: many; DNA: TGTGCCAGCAGTGGTCCCAGGGGGCTCGTCACTGAAGCTTTCTTT; CDR3: CASSGPRGLVTEAFF
D: NA; V: TRBV2; J: TRBJ1-1; size: NA; DNA: TGTGCCAGCAGTGAAGCGCTCGGGAGGAACACTGAAGCTTTCTTT; CDR3: CASSEALGRNTEAFF
D: NA; V: TRBV7-2; J: TRBJ1-6; size: medium-sized; DNA: TGTGCCAGCAGCCGCTATAATTCACCCCTCCACTTT; CDR3: CASSRYNSPLHF
D: NA; V: TRBV25-1; J: TRBJ1-6; size: once; DNA: TGTGCCAGCTTGAAGAGACGGGATTCACCCCTCCACTTT; CDR3: CASLKRRDSPLHF
D: NA; V: TRBV19; J: TRBJ1-5; size: many; DNA: TGTGCCAGTAAGGAATCGGGCGGCAATCAGCCCCAGCATTTT; CDR3: CASKESGGNQPQHF
D: TRBD1; V: TRBV29-1; J: TRBJ2-5; size: NA; DNA: TGCATCGGACAGGGGTCGGGGGGAGAGACCCAGTACTTC; CDR3: CIGQGSGGETQYF
D: NA; V: TRBV9; J: TRBJ2-5; size: few; DNA: TGTGCCAGCAGCGTAGGTAGCAGCCAAGAGACCCAGTACTTC; CDR3: CASSVGSSQETQYF
D: TRBD1; V: TRBV7-2; J: TRBJ1-2; size: few; DNA: TGTGCCAGCAGCTCTCGACAGGGACCCTATGGCTACACCTTC; CDR3: CASSSRQGPYGYTF
D: TRBD1; V: TRBV20-1; J: TRBJ2-5; size: NA; DNA: TGCAGTGCCGTTATTGGACAGGCTCTCAGGGCCCAGTACTTC; CDR3: CSAVIGQALRAQYF
D: NA; V: TRBV25-1; J: TRBJ2-5; size: many; DNA: TGTGCCAGCAGTGAACCAACAGGGTACGGGGAGACCCAGTACTTC; CDR3: CASSEPTGYGETQYF
D: NA; V: TRBV2; J: TRBJ2-7; size: few; DNA: TGTGCCAGCAGTGAAGCGCTTCCGGGACAACTAATCTCCTACGAGCAGTACTTC; CDR3: CASSEALPGQLISYEQYF
D: TRBD2; V: TRBV6-6; J: TRBJ2-7; size: NA; DNA: TGTGCCAGCATCCCTAGCGGTTCCACCTACGAGCAGTACTTC; CDR3: CASIPSGSTYEQYF
D: NA; V: TRBV7-8; J: TRBJ1-4; size: many; DNA: TGTGCCAGCAGCTTGAGGTCTGGGGATGAAAAACTGTTTTTT; CDR3: CASSLRSGDEKLFF
D: NA; V: TRBV6-5; J: TRBJ2-5; size: many; DNA: TGTGCCAGCAGGAGGGGATCGGAGACCCAGTACTTC; CDR3: CASRRGSETQYF
D: NA; V: TRBV19; J: TRBJ1-5; size: NA; DNA: TGTGCCAGCCAAGGGGGGGGAGATCAGCCCCAGCATTTT; CDR3: CASQGGGDQPQHF
D: TRBD1; V: TRBV7-9; J: TRBJ2-7; size: many; DNA: TGTGCCAGCAGCTTAAAGGGACAGGGGGCAAACGACTACGAGCAGTACTTC; CDR3: CASSLKGQGANDYEQYF
D: NA; V: TRBV7-9; J: TRBJ2-7; size: NA; DNA: TGTGCCAGCAGCTTACGTCCAGGGAACTACGAGCAGTACTTC; CDR3: CASSLRPGNYEQYF
D: NA; V: TRBV10-3; J: TRBJ2-6; size: NA; DNA: TGTGCCAGCAGTGGCTTCTCACCTGGGGCCAACGTCCTGACTTTC; CDR3: CASSGFSPGANVLTF
D: TRBD1; V: TRBV7-8; J: TRBJ1-1; size: many; DNA: TGTGCCAGCAGCGCAACAGGGGTCACTGAAGCTTTCTTT; CDR3: CASSATGVTEAFF
D: TRBD1; V: TRBV29-1; J: TRBJ1-4; size: many; DNA: TGCAGCGTTGAGCGACAGGGCTTAGGCGAAAAACTGTTTTTT; CDR3: CSVERQGLGEKLFF